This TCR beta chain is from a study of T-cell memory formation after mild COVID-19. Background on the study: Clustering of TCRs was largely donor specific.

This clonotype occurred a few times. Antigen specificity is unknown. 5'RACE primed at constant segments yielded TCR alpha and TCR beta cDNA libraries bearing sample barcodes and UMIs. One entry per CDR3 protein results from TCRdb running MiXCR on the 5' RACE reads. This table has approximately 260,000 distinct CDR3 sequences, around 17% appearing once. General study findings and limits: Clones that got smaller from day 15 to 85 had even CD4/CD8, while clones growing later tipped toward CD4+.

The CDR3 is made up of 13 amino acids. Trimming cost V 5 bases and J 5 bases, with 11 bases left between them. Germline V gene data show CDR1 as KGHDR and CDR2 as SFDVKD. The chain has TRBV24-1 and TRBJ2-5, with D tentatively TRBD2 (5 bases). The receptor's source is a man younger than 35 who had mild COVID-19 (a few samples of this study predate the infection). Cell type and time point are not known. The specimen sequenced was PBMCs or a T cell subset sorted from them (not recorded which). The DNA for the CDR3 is TGTGCCACCAGTGGGCGTTGGGAGGAGACCCAGTACTTC. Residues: CATSGRWEETQYF.